The next 19 T cell receptor beta chains were all read from a single sample in a study of blood T cell repertoires in COVID-19. Sequenced by immunoSEQ multiplex PCR; TCRdb stores in-frame clones only, minus some. The table includes 150,000 to 200,000 clones, about three quarters detected once. Material: peripheral blood. Source of these receptors: a woman in her 70s with acute or convalescent COVID-19.

This clone was recorded only once. This sequence joins TRBV5-6 and TRBJ1-6; maybe TRBD1 (5 bases). Germline loops: CDR1 SGHDT, CDR2 YYEEEE. The CDR3 totals 15 residues. Trimming left V 4 bases short and J 8 bases short, with 16 bases between. The CDR3 nucleotides are TGTGCCAGCAGCCCCGGTCAGGGAAGGCATTCACCCCTCCACTTT. This encodes CASSPGQGRHSPLHF.

V gene TRBV10-3 combines with J gene TRBJ2-5, with 9 nucleotides matching TRBD2. Germline V lookup: CDR1 ENHRY, CDR2 SYGVKD. With 10 bases clipped from V and 5 bases from J, the junction kept 5 bases outside the gene matches. CDR3 length: 12 amino acids. The CDR3 loop is CASGRARETQYF. For the CDR3, the DNA is TGTGCCAGCGGGAGGGCCAGGGAGACCCAGTACTTC.

This chain links TRBV2 with TRBJ2-7; D might be TRBD1 (6 bases). Trimming removed 1 base from V and 11 bases from J, with 15 bases in between. The CDR3 consists of 13 residues. Per germline, CDR1 SNHLY and CDR2 FYNNEI. The CDR3 coding sequence is TGTGCCAGCAGTGAAGGGGGGCGGTTGCGGGAGTACTTC. Amino acid sequence: CASSEGGRLREYF.

The chain has TRBV27 and TRBJ1-5; 8 bases are shared with TRBD1. CDR1 and CDR2 (germline): MNHEY, SMNVEV (reference sequence). With V trimmed by 6 bases and J by 4 bases, 14 bases remained unmatched. This CDR3 is built from 17 residues. The CDR3 DNA reads TGTGCCAGCAGGTCTGGACAGGGCGGCGGGTGGAATCAGCCCCAGCATTTT. This encodes CASRSGQGGGWNQPQHF.

This clone was detected only a few times. CDR3 DNA sequence: TGTGCCAGTGCCGTTCAAGCTGGCACAGATACGCAGTATTTT. Its protein is CASAVQAGTDTQYF. The rearrangement joins TRBV19 to TRBJ2-3, with unresolved D. CDR1 LNHDA and CDR2 SQIVND come from the germline V gene (reference sequence). This CDR3 contains 14 residues. With 8 bases removed from V and 1 base from J, the gap between germline ends came to 13 bases.

This chain joins TRBV30 and TRBJ2-7, with 14 bases that match TRBD2. This CDR3 is built from 17 residues. Germline CDR1 GTSNPN, CDR2 SVGIG (reference sequence). V gave up 3 bases and J gave up 7 bases; unmatched junction bases: 14. CDR3 residues: CAWSDALGLAGVREQYF. The CDR3 nucleotides are TGTGCCTGGAGCGACGCTTTGGGACTAGCGGGAGTGCGGGAGCAGTACTTC.

The CDR3 DNA sequence: TGTGCCAGTAGTGATGGCTTCGCCTACGAGCAGTACTTC. Its protein product is CASSDGFAYEQYF. The rearrangement links TRBV19 to TRBJ2-7; D uncertain. The V gene's germline CDR1 is LNHDA and CDR2 SQIVND (reference sequence). The CDR3 spans 13 residues. V was shortened by 5 bases and J by 2 bases, with 10 bases between the two germline ends.

The CDR3 protein is CASSSRDRGEQYF. The CDR3 DNA reads TGTGCCAGCTCATCCCGGGACAGGGGAGAGCAGTACTTC. The chain carries TRBV18 and TRBJ2-7; 10 positions agree with TRBD1. The CDR3 spans 13 residues. Germline V lookup: CDR1 KGHSH, CDR2 LQKENI. J lost 7 bases, V lost 5 bases, and 5 bases had no gene match.

The chain carries TRBV5-1 and TRBJ1-2, with no clear D. Germline V lookup: CDR1 SGHRS, CDR2 YFSETQ. The CDR3 loop spans 15 amino acids. The V gene lost 6 bases and the J gene lost 1 base, with 16 bases spanning the gap. CDR3 nucleotide sequence: TGCGCCAGCAAGACCCAAGACACGAATAACTATGGCTACACCTTC. Encoded protein: CASKTQDTNNYGYTF.

The chain employs TRBV27 and TRBJ1-1, with 7 bases fitting TRBD1. Germline V gene lookup returns CDR1 MNHEY and CDR2 SMNVEV (reference sequence). CDR3 length equals 13 residues. The ends lost 0 bases at V and 9 bases at J; junction bases unmatched: 4. Here the CDR3 reads CASSLSGGGQAFF. The CDR3 DNA follows: TGTGCCAGCAGTTTATCAGGGGGCGGTCAAGCTTTCTTT.

The chain combines TRBV6-2 or TRBV6-3 with TRBJ1-5, with TRBD1 matching over 10 bases. Germline trimming cut 3 bases from V and 2 bases from J; bases unmatched to any gene: 10. The CDR3 loop spans 18 amino acids. From germline, CDR1 is MNHEY and CDR2 SVGEGT. The CDR3 region has the DNA TGTGCCAGCAGTTATCTGGGGACAGGGGTTTTAGGCAATCAGCCCCAGCATTTT. As protein: CASSYLGTGVLGNQPQHF.

The chain couples TRBV5-1 to TRBJ2-1; 9 bases are a match to TRBD1. The CDR3 covers 16 residues. Unmatched junction bases numbered 12, after V lost 3 bases and J lost 8 bases. Germline V gene lookup returns CDR1 SGHRS and CDR2 YFSETQ. CDR3 DNA sequence: TGCGCCAGCAGCTGGGATCCGGGACAGGGTTGGGATGAGCAGTTCTTC. The encoded protein is CASSWDPGQGWDEQFF. Filled out from reference TRBV5-1 and TRBJ2-1, the complete variable domain reads KAGVTQTPRYLIKTRGQQVTLSCSPISGHRSVSWYQQTPGQGLQFLFEYFSETQRNKGNFPGRFSGRQFSNSRSEMNVSTLELGDSALYLCASSWDPGQGWDEQFFGPGTRLTVL.

The V gene is TRBV5-1, the J gene TRBJ1-1; D call uncertain. CDR3 length: 15 residues. V lost 0 bases and J 3 bases, leaving 12 bases between the germline ends. From germline, CDR1 is SGHRS and CDR2 YFSETQ. This CDR3 reads CASSLEGVPYTEAFF. For the CDR3, the DNA is TGCGCCAGCAGCTTGGAAGGAGTCCCCTACACTGAAGCTTTCTTT.

This chain links TRBV19 with TRBJ2-1, with D possibly being TRBD2 (5 bases). This CDR3 is built from 14 residues. V lost 4 bases to trimming and J lost 6 bases, with 13 bases between them. CDR1 LNHDA and CDR2 SQIVND come from the germline V gene (reference sequence). CDR3 sequence reads: CASSSGGDSNEQFF. Written as DNA, the CDR3 is TGTGCCAGTAGTAGCGGAGGAGACTCCAATGAGCAGTTCTTC.

This clone turned up a few times. The same CDR3 arises from other DNA sequences in this sample as well. The chain employs TRBV7-9 and TRBJ2-2; 7 bases map to TRBD1. The trim removed 5 bases at V and 4 bases at J, leaving 4 bases unmatched. From germline, CDR1 is SEHNR and CDR2 FQNEAQ (reference sequence). The CDR3 runs 14 residues. CDR3 sequence: CASSPGQSTGELFF. In DNA form, the CDR3 reads TGTGCCAGCAGCCCGGGACAGAGCACCGGGGAGCTGTTTTTT.

The chain couples TRBV11-2 to TRBJ1-5, with 7 bases identical to TRBD1. The CDR3 extends over 17 amino acids. Per the germline V gene, CDR1 is SGHAT and CDR2 is FQNNGV. With V trimmed by 4 bases and J by 3 bases, 12 bases remained unmatched. The CDR3 coding sequence is TGTGCCAGCAGCTCGGAAACCGGGACAGTTGACAATCAGCCCCAGCATTTT. Its protein is CASSSETGTVDNQPQHF.

The CDR3 spells CASSLQGDNQPQHF. Written as DNA, the CDR3 is TGCGCCAGCAGCTTACAGGGAGACAATCAGCCCCAGCATTTT. V and J are TRBV5-1 and TRBJ1-5, with D possibly matching TRBD1 (6 bases). Looked up from germline, CDR1 is SGHRS and CDR2 is YFSETQ. The CDR3 runs to 14 residues. V lost 2 bases, J lost 3 bases, and 9 bases lay in between.

This rearrangement joins TRBV10-1 to TRBJ1-2, with 11 bases that match TRBD1. This CDR3 is built from 15 residues. The germline gives CDR1 WNHNN, CDR2 SYGVQD (reference sequence). After removal of 5 bases from V and 5 bases from J, the junction contained 7 bases not matched to a gene. CDR3 nucleotides: TGCGCCAGCAGTCGGGACAGGGGGAGCGTTTATGGCTACACCTTC. This sequence encodes CASSRDRGSVYGYTF.

V usage is TRBV7-9 and J usage is TRBJ2-1, with 8 bases that match TRBD1. In germline, CDR1 is SEHNR, CDR2 FQNEAQ (reference sequence). CDR3 length: 16 amino acids. Losses at the gene ends were 4 bases for V and 3 bases for J; bases not matched to a gene: 8. For the CDR3, the DNA is TGTGCCAGCAGCTCCGGACAGGGCGTCGTCTACAATGAGCAGTTCTTC. Translation: CASSSGQGVVYNEQFF.